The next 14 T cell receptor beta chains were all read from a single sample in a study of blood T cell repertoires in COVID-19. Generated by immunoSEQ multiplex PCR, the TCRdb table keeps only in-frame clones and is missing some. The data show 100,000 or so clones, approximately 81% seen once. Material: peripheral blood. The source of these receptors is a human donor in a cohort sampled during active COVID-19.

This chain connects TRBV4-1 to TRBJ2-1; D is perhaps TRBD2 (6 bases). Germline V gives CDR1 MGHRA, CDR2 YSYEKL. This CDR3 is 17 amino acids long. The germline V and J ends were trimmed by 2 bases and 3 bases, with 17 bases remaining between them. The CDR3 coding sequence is TGCGCCAGCAGCCAACAAAGGGGTAGCGGCGTCTACAATGAGCAGTTCTTC. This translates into CASSQQRGSGVYNEQFF.

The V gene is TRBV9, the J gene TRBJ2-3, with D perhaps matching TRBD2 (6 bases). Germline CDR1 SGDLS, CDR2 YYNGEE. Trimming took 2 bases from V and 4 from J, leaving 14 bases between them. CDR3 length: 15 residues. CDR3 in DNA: TGTGCCAGCAGCGTTCTTGCGGGAACTTCAGATACGCAGTATTTT. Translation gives CASSVLAGTSDTQYF.

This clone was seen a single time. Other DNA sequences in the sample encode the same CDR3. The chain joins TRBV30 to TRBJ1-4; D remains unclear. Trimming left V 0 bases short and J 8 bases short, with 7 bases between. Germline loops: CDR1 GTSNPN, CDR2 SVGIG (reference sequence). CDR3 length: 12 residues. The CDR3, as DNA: TGTGCCTGGAGTGTATCGGGGGAAAAACTGTTTTTT. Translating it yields CAWSVSGEKLFF.

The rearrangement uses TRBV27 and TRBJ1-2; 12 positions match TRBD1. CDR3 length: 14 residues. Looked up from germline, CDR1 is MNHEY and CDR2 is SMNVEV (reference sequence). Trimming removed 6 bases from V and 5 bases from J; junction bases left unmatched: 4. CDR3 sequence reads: CASRGTGGPYGYTF. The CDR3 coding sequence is TGTGCCAGCAGAGGGACAGGGGGCCCGTATGGCTACACCTTC.

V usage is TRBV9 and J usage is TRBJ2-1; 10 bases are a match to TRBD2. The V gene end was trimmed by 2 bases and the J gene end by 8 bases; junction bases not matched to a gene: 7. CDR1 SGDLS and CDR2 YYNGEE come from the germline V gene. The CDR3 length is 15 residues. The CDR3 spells CASSVGTSVVHEQFF. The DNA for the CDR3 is TGTGCCAGCAGCGTTGGGACTAGCGTGGTACATGAGCAGTTCTTC.

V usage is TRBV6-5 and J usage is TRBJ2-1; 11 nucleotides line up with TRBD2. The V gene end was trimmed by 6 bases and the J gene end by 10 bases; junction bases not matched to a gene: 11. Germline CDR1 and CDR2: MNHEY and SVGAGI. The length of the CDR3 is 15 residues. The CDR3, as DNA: TGTGCCAGCAGACGTATAGCGGGGGGGTTTGGGGAGCAGTTCTTC. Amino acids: CASRRIAGGFGEQFF.

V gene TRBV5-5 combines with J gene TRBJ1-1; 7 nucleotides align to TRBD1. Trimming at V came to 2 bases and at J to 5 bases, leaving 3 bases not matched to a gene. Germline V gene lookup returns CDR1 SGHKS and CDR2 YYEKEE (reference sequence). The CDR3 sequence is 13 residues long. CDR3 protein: CASSFTGATEAFF. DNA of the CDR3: TGTGCCAGCAGCTTTACAGGGGCGACTGAAGCTTTCTTT.

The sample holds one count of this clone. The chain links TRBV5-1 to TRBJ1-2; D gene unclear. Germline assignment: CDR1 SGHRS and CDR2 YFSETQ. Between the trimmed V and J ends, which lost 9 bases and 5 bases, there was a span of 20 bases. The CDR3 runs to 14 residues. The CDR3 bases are TGCGCCACCCAAGATCCGACTGGTCCTTATGGCTACACCTTC. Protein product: CATQDPTGPYGYTF.

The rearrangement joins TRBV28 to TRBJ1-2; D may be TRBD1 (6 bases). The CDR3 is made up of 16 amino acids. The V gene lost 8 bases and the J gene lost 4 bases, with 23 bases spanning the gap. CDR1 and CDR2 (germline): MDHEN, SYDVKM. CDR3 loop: CASDGPGGAEFYGYTF. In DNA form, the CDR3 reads TGTGCCAGCGACGGTCCCGGGGGGGCTGAATTCTATGGCTACACCTTC.

CDR3 in DNA: TGTGCCAGCAGTTCCCCGGACAGGGCTAAAGAGACCCAGTACTTC. This encodes CASSSPDRAKETQYF. The chain couples TRBV6-1 to TRBJ2-5; 8 nucleotides match TRBD1. Germline trimming cut 5 bases from V and 3 bases from J; bases unmatched to any gene: 8. Germline V gene sequence: CDR1 MNHNS, CDR2 SASEGT. The CDR3 length is 15 residues.

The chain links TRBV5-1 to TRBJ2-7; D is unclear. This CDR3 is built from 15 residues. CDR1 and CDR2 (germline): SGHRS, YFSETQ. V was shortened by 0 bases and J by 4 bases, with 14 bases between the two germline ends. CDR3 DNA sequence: TGCGCCAGCAGCTTGGGAGACTTCTCGAGGTACGAGCAGTACTTC. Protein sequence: CASSLGDFSRYEQYF.

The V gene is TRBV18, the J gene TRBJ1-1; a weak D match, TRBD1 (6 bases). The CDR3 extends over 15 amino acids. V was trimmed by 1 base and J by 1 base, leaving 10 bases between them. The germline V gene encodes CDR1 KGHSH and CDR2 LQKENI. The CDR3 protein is CASSPLGGPNTEAFF. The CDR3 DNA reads TGTGCCAGCTCACCACTGGGGGGGCCGAACACTGAAGCTTTCTTT.

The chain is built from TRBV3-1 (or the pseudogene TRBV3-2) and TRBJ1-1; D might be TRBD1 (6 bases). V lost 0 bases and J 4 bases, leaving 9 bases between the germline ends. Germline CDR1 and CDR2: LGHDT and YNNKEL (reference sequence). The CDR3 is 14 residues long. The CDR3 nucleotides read TGTGCCAGCAGCCAAGAGGGAGGGGGCACTGAAGCTTTCTTT. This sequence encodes CASSQEGGGTEAFF.

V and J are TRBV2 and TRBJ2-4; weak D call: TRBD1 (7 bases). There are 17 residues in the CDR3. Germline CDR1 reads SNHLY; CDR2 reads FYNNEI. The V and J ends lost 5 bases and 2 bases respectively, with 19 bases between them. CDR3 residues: CASSPPTGDWTKNIQYF. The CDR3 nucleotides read TGTGCCAGCAGTCCCCCCACAGGGGACTGGACCAAAAACATTCAGTACTTC.